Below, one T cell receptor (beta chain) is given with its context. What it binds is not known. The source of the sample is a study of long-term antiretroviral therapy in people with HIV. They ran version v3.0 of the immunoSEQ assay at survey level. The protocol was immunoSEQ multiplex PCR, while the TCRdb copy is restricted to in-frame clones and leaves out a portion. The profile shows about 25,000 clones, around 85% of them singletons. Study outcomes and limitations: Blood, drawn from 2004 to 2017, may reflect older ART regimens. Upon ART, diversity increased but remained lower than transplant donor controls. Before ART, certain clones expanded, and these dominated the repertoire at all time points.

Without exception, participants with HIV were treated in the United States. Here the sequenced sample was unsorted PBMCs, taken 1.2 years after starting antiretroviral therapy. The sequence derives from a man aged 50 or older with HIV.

The CDR3 sequence: CASSRDRPPGELFF. In nucleotides, the CDR3 is TGTGCCAGCAGCCGGGACAGGCCTCCCGGGGAGCTGTTTTTT. This chain links TRBV5-8 with TRBJ2-2; 8 nucleotides agree with TRBD1. The germline V gene encodes CDR1 SGHTS and CDR2 YDEGEE. The length of the CDR3 is 14 residues. V was clipped by 4 bases and J by 6 bases; unmatched bases: 5. The whole variable domain, remainder taken from reference TRBV5-8 and TRBJ2-2, is EAGVTQSPTHLIKTRGQQATLRCSPISGHTSVYWYQQALGLGLQFLLWYDEGEERNRGNFPPRFSGRQFPNYSSELNVNALELEDSALYLCASSRDRPPGELFFGEGSRLTVL.